This T cell receptor beta chain was obtained from a study of blood T cell repertoires in COVID-19. Study details: Sites across the United States, Italy and Spain contributed samples from acute and convalescent COVID-19. The cDNA or gDNA used as material had been derived from T cells, B-cell-depleted T cells, or PBMCs.

V lost 8 bases to trimming and J lost 2 bases; unmatched junction nucleotides: 7. The CDR3 loop spans 14 amino acids. The germline gives CDR1 KGHDR, CDR2 SFDVKD. Source study methods: Quantification of nucleated cells was approximated via reference gene primer amplification. Libraries were prepared by immunoSEQ multiplex PCR; TCRdb keeps only in-frame clonotypes and omits some of them. The V and J calls and clone size come from that table; D and trimming were worked out from the DNA. The sample shows roughly 140,000 clones, about 79% of them seen only once. This clone was seen just once. This TCR came from a woman aged 45-65 years with acute or convalescent COVID-19. The sample consisted of peripheral blood. This chain connects TRBV24-1 to TRBJ2-7; 8 bases fit TRBD1. The CDR3 region has the DNA TGTGCCACCACCCCCGGACAGGGCCCCTACGAGCAGTACTTC. It translates to CATTPGQGPYEQYF.